This T cell receptor beta chain was documented in a study of blood T cell repertoires in COVID-19. Across the whole study: Spain, Italy and the United States supplied samples that represented acute and convalescent COVID-19. PBMCs, B-cell-depleted T cells, or T cells were the source of the cDNA or gDNA that made up the material.

In the original analysis: Reference gene primer amplification gave estimated nucleated cell counts. Produced via immunoSEQ multiplex PCR; TCRdb's table is partial and in-frame only. From that table come the V and J calls and clone size; the DNA was used to work out D and trimming. The repertoire includes 500,000 to 600,000 clones, around 90% of them detected once, and 7.8% sits in the top ten. Trimming cost V 3 bases and J 3 bases, with 10 bases left between them. CDR3 length: 14 amino acids. Germline CDR1 MNHEY, CDR2 SMNVEV (reference sequence). Seattle patients were enrolled during active infection and followed longitudinally.

The sample comprised peripheral blood. The receptor was isolated from a woman between 50 and 59 years old with COVID-19, enrolled during active disease. The chain recombines TRBV27 with TRBJ2-3; possibly TRBD1 for D (5 bases). The chain's CDR3 is CASSFLQGTDTQYF. The CDR3 DNA is TGTGCCAGCAGTTTTCTGCAGGGTACAGATACGCAGTATTTT.